The sequence of this T cell receptor (beta chain) was determined in a study of identical twins. The study's findings and limits: Where beta out-of-frame sequences were concerned, excess twin sharing was weaker. Memory repertoires lacked the insertion deficit that abundant cord blood beta clonotypes showed.

This clonotype was detected many times. Its matching antigen is unknown. Healthy Caucasians, and only they, were the donors. TCRdb reprocessed the 5' RACE reads with MiXCR, giving one entry per CDR3 protein. The sample holds a few hundred thousand distinct CDR3 sequences; approximately 10% are singletons and the top ten take roughly 3.2%. These data are also associated with another study on yellow fever vaccine responses in identical twins.

Sequencing was performed on PBMCs. The clonotype originates from a young woman in good health.

CDR3 residues: CAIAQRATDTQYF. The CDR3 region has the DNA TGTGCCATTGCGCAAAGAGCCACAGATACGCAGTATTTT. The J gene is TRBJ2-3, the V gene TRBV3-1; D not resolved. CDR3 size: 13 residues. V lost 10 bases and J 2 bases, leaving 13 bases between the germline ends. Germline V gene data show CDR1 as LGHDT and CDR2 as YNNKEL (reference sequence).